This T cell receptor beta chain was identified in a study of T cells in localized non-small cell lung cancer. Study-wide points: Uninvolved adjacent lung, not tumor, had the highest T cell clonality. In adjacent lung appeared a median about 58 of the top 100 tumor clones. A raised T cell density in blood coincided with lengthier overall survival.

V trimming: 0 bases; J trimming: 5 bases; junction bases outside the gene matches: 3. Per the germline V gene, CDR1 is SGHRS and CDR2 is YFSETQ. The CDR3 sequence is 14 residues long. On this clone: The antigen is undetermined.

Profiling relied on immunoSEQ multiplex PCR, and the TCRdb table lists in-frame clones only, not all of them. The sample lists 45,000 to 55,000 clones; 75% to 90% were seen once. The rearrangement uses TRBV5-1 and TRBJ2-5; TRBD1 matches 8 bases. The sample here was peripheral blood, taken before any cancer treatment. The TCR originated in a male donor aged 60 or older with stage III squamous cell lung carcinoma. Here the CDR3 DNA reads TGCGCCAGCAGCTTGGCAGGGGGCGCGGAGACCCAGTACTTC. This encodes CASSLAGGAETQYF.